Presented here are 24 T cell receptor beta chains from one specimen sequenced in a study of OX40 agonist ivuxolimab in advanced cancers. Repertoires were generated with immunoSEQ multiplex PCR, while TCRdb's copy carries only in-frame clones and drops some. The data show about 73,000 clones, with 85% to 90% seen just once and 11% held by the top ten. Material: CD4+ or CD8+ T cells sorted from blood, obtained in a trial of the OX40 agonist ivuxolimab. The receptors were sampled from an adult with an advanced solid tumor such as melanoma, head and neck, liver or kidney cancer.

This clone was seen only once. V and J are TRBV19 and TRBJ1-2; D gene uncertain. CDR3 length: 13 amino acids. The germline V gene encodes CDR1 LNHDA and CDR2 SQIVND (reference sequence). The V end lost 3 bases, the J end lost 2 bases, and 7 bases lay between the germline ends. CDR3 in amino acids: CASSISQNYGYTF. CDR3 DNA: TGTGCCAGTAGTATCTCACAGAACTATGGCTACACCTTC.

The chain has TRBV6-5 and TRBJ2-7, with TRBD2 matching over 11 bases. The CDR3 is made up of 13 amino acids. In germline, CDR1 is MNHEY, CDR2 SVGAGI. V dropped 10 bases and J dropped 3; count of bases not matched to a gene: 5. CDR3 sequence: CATTTSGSYEQYF. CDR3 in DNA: TGTGCCACTACAACTAGCGGGAGCTACGAGCAGTACTTC.

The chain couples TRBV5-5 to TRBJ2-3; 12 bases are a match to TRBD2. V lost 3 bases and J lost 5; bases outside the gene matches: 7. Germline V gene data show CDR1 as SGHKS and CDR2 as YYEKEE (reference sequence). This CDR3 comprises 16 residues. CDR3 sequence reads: CASSYRLAGDVDTQYF. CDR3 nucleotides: TGTGCCAGCAGCTATAGACTAGCGGGAGATGTAGATACGCAGTATTTT.

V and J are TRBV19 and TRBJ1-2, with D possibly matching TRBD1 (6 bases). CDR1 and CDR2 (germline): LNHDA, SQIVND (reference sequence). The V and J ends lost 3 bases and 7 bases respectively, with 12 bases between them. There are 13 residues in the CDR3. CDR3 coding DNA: TGTGCCAGTAGTATTGACCACAGGGCTGGCTACACCTTC. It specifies CASSIDHRAGYTF.

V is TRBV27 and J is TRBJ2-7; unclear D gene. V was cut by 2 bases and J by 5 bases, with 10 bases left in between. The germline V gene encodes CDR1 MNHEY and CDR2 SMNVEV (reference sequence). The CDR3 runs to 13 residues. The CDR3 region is CASSLGRENEQYF. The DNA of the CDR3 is TGTGCCAGCAGTTTAGGGCGCGAGAACGAGCAGTACTTC.

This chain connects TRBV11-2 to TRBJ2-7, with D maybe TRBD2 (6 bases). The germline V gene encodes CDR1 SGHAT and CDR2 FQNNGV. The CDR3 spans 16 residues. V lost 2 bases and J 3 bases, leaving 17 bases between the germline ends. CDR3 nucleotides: TGTGCCAGCAGCTTAACTGGGGGGAAAAGGGACTACGAGCAGTACTTC. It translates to CASSLTGGKRDYEQYF.

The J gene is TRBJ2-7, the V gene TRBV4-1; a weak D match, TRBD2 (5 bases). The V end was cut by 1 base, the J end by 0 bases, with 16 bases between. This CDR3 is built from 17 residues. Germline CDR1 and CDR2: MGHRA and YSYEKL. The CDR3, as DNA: TGCGCCAGCAGCCAAGGGCCTACCGGGGTGGGCTCCTACGAGCAGTACTTC. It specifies CASSQGPTGVGSYEQYF.

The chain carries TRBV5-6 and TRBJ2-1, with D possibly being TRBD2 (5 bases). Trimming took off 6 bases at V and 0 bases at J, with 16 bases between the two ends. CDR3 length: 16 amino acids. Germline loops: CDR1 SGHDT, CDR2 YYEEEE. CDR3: CASNQARGSSYNEQFF. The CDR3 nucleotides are TGTGCCAGCAACCAGGCGCGTGGGAGCTCCTACAATGAGCAGTTCTTC.

The CDR3 reads CASSYQTGFSEKLFF. In DNA form, the CDR3 reads TGTGCCAGCAGTTACCAGACAGGGTTTTCGGAAAAACTGTTTTTT. The chain couples TRBV6-5 to TRBJ1-4, with 7 bases lining up with TRBD1. J was trimmed by 8 bases and V by 2 bases; bases with no gene match: 8. The CDR3 covers 15 residues. Germline V gene sequence: CDR1 MNHEY, CDR2 SVGAGI.

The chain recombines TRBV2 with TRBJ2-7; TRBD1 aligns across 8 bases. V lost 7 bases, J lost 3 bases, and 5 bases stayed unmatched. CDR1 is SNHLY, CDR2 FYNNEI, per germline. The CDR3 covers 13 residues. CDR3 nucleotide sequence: TGTGCCAGCACCGGGACAGGCCTCTACGAGCAGTACTTC. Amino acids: CASTGTGLYEQYF.

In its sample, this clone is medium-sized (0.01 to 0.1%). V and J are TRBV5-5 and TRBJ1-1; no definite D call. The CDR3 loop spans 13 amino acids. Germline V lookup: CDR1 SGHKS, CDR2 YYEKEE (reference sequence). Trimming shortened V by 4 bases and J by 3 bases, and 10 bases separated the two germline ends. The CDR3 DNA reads TGTGCCAGCAGCATCCTTGGGGACACTGAAGCTTTCTTT. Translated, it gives CASSILGDTEAFF.

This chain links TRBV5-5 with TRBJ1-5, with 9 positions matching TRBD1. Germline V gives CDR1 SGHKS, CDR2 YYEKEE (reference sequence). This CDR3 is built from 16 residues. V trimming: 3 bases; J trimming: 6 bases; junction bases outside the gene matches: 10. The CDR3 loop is CASSSSTTGGIQPQHF. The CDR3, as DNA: TGTGCCAGCAGCTCTTCCACAACAGGGGGCATTCAGCCCCAGCATTTT.

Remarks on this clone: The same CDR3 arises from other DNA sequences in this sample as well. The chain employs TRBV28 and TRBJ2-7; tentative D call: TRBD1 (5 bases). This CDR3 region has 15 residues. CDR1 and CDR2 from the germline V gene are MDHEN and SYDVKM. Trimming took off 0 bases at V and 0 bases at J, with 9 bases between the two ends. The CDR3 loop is CASSLWPTGSYEQYF. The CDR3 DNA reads TGTGCCAGCAGTTTATGGCCTACAGGCTCCTACGAGCAGTACTTC.

The CDR3 DNA follows: TGTGCCAGCAGCTTAGCTCCTTCCACAGGCTCTGGAAACACCATATATTTT. This encodes CASSLAPSTGSGNTIYF. The chain joins TRBV7-2 to TRBJ1-3; D is possibly TRBD1 (5 bases). The germline V gene has CDR1 SGHTA and CDR2 FQGNSA. Trimming pared 0 bases from V and 0 bases from J, leaving 12 bases between. The CDR3 contains 17 residues. The variable domain in full, with the rest retrieved from reference TRBV7-2 and TRBJ1-3, is GAGVSQSPSNKVTEKGKDVELRCDPISGHTALYWYRQSLGQGLEFLIYFQGNSAPDKSGLPSDRFSAERTGGSVSTLTIQRTQQEDSAVYLCASSLAPSTGSGNTIYFGEGSWLTVV.

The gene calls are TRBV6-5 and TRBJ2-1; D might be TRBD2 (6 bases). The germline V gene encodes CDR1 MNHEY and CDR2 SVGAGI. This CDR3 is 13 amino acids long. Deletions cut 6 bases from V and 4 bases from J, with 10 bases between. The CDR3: CASRGTDYNEQFF. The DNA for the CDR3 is TGTGCCAGCAGGGGGACTGATTACAATGAGCAGTTCTTC.

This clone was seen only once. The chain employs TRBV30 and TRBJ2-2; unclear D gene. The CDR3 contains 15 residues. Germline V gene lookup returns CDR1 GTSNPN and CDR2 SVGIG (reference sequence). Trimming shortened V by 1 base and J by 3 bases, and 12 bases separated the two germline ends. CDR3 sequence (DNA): TGTGCCTGGAGTGCCTCGGGTGCTTACACCGGGGAGCTGTTTTTT. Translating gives CAWSASGAYTGELFF.

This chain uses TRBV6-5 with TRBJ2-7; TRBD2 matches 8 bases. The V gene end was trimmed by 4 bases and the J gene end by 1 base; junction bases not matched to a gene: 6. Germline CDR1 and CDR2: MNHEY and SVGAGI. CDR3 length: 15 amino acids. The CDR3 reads CASSLTAGVSYEQYF. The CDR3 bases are TGTGCCAGCAGTTTAACAGCGGGAGTATCCTACGAGCAGTACTTC.

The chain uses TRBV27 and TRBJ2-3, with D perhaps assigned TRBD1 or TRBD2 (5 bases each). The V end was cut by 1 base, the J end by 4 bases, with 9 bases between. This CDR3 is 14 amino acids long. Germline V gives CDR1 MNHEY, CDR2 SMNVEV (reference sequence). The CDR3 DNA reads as TGTGCCAGCAGTTTATGGGACGGTCCAGATACGCAGTATTTT. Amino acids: CASSLWDGPDTQYF.

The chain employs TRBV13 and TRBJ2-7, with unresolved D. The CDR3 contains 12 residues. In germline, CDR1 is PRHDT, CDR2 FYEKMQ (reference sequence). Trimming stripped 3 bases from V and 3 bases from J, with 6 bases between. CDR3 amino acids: CASSFGDYEQYF. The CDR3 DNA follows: TGTGCCAGCAGCTTTGGGGACTACGAGCAGTACTTC.

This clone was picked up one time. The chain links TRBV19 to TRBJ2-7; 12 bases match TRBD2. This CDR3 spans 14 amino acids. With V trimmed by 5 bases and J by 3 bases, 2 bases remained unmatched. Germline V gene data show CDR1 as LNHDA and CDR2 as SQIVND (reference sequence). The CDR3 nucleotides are TGTGCCAGTAGTCCGGGACTAGCGGGCTACGAGCAGTACTTC. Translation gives CASSPGLAGYEQYF.

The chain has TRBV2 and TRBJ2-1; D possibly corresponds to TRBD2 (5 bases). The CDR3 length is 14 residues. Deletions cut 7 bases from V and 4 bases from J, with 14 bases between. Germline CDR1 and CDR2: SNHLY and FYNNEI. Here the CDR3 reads CASKFPADYNEQFF. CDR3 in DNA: TGTGCCAGCAAATTTCCAGCGGATTACAATGAGCAGTTCTTC.

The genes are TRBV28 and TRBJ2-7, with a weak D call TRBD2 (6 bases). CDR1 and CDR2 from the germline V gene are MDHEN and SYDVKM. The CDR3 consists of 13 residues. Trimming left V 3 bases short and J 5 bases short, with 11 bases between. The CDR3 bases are TGTGCCAGCAGTTTGGGGGGTGGCGACGAGCAGTACTTC. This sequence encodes CASSLGGGDEQYF.

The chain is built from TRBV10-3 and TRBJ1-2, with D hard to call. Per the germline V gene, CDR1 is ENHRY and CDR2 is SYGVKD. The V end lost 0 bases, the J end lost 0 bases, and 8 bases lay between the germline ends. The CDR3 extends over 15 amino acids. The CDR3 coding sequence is TGTGCCATCAGTGAGTCGGCGGAACCTAACTATGGCTACACCTTC. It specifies CAISESAEPNYGYTF.

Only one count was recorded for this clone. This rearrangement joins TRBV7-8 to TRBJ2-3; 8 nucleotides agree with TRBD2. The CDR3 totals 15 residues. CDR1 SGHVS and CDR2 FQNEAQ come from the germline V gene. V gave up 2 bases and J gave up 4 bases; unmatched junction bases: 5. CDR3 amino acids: CASSLISGAPDTQYF. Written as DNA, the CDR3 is TGTGCCAGCAGCTTAATTAGCGGGGCTCCAGATACGCAGTATTTT.